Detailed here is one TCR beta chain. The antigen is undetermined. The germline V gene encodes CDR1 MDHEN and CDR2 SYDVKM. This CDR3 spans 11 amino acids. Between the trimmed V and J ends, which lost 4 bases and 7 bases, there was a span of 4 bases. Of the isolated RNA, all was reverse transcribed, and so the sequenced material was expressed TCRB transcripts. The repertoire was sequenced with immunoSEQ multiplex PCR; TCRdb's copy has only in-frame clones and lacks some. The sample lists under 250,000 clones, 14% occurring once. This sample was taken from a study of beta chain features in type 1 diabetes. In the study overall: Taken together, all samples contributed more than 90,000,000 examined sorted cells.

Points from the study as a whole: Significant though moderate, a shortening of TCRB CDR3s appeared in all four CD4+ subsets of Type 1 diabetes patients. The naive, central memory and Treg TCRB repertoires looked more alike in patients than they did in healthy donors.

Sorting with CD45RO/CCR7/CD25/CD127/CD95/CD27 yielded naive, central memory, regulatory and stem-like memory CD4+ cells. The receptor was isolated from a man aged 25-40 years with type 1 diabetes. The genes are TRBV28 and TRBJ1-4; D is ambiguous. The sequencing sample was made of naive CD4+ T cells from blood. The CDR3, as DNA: TGTGCCAGCAGTTGGAGTGAAAAACTGTTTTTT. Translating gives CASSWSEKLFF.